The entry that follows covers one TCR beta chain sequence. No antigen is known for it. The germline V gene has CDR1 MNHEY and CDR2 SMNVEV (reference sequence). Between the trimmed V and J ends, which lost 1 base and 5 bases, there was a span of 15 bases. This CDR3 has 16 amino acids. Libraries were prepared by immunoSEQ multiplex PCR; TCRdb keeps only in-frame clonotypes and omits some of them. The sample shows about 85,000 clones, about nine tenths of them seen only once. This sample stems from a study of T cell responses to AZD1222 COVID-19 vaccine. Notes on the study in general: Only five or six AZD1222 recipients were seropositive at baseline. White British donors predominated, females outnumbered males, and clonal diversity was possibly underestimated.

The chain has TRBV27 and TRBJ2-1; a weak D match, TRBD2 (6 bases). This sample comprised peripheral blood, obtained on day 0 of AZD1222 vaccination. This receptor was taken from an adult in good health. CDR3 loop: CASSLWGDRLDNEQFF. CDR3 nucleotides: TGTGCCAGCAGTTTATGGGGGGACCGGTTGGACAATGAGCAGTTCTTC.